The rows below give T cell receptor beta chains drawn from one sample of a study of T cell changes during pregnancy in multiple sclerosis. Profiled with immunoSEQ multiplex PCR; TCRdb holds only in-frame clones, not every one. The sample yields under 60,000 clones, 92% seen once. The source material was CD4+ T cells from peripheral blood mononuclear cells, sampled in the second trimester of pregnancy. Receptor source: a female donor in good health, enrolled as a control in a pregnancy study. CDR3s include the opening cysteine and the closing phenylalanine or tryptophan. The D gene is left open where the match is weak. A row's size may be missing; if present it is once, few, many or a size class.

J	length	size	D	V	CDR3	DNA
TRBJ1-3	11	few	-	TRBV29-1	CSVELGNTIYF	TGCAGCGTTGAACTTGGAAACACCATATATTTT
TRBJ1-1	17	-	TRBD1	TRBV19	CASSIRAGGAGNTEAFF	TGTGCCAGTAGTATTAGGGCAGGGGGCGCGGGGAACACTGAAGCTTTCTTT
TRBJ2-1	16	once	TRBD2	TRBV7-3	CASSSSGGPPRNEQFF	TGTGCCAGCAGCTCTAGCGGGGGGCCGCCACGGAATGAGCAGTTCTTC
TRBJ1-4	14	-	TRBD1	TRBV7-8	CASTRGRTNEKLFF	TGTGCCAGCACCAGGGGGCGGACGAATGAAAAACTGTTTTTT
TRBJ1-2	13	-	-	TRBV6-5	CASRPTRENGYTF	TGTGCCAGCAGACCAACCAGGGAAAATGGCTACACCTTC
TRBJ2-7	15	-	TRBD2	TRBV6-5	CASSYSGGDSYEQYF	TGTGCCAGCAGTTACTCGGGGGGGGATTCCTACGAGCAGTACTTC
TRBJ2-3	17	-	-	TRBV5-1	CASSLGEEITSTDTQYF	TGCGCCAGCAGCTTGGGCGAAGAGATAACTAGCACAGATACGCAGTATTTT
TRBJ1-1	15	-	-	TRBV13	CASSLVGTFNTEAFF	TGTGCCAGCAGCTTAGTCGGGACATTCAACACTGAAGCTTTCTTT
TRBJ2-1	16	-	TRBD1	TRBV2	CASSRTGTGIDNEQFF	TGTGCCAGCAGTCGAACCGGGACAGGGATCGACAATGAGCAGTTCTTC
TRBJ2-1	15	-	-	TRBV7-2	CASSLGTPPYNEQFF	TGTGCCAGCAGCTTAGGGACACCGCCCTACAATGAGCAGTTCTTC
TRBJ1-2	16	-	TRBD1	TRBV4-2	CASSQDRDRVFSGYTF	TGTGCCAGCAGCCAAGACCGGGACAGGGTTTTTAGTGGCTACACCTTC
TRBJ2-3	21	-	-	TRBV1	CTSSHIPGLAGGSSITDTQYF	TGCACCAGCAGCCATATACCGGGACTAGCGGGGGGCTCCTCCATCACAGATACGCAGTATTTT
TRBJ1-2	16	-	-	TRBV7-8	CASSPPMGGRNYGYTF	TGTGCCAGCAGCCCCCCCATGGGGGGTAGGAACTATGGCTACACCTTC
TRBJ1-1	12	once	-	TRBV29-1	CSGGQLNTEAFF	TGCAGCGGGGGACAACTGAACACTGAAGCTTTCTTT
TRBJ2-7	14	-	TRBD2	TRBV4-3	CASAGGGLAGEQYF	TGCGCCAGCGCCGGGGGGGGACTAGCAGGCGAGCAGTACTTC
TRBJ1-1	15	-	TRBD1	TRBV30	CAWSLQGALNTEAFF	TGTGCCTGGAGTTTACAGGGGGCTCTGAACACTGAAGCTTTCTTT
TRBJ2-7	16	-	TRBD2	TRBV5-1	CASSLSGSGGTGEQYF	TGCGCCAGCAGCCTGTCGGGGAGCGGGGGAACGGGCGAGCAGTACTTC
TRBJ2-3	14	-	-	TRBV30	CAWKLGSTADTQYF	TGTGCCTGGAAACTAGGGTCTACCGCAGATACGCAGTATTTT
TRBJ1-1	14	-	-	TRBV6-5	CASSTVMTETEAFF	TGTGCCAGCAGCACAGTTATGACAGAAACTGAAGCTTTCTTT
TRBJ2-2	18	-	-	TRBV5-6	CASSLDSRLGQYTGELFF	TGTGCCAGCAGCTTGGATAGTAGGTTAGGACAGTACACCGGGGAGCTGTTTTTT
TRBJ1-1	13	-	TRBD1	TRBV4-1	CASSQGRGVEAFF	TGCGCCAGCAGCCAAGGCAGGGGGGTTGAAGCTTTCTTT
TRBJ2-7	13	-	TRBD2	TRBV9	CASSTGLAYEQYF	TGTGCCAGCAGCACGGGACTAGCCTACGAGCAGTACTTC
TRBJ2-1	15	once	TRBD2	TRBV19	CASKRTSDSYNEQFF	TGTGCCAGTAAAAGAACTAGCGACTCCTACAATGAGCAGTTCTTC
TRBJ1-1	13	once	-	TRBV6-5	CASSYEPNTEAFF	TGTGCCAGCAGTTACGAGCCGAACACTGAAGCTTTCTTT
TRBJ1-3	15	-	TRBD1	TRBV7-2	CASSTTGGSGNTIYF	TGTGCCAGCAGCACGACAGGGGGCTCTGGAAACACCATATATTTT
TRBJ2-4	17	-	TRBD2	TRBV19	CASSTRTSGAAKNIQYF	TGTGCCAGTAGTACCCGGACTAGCGGGGCGGCCAAAAACATTCAGTACTTC